Listed below are T cell receptor beta chains from one sample, sequenced in a study of neoadjuvant anti-PD-1 for oral cavity cancer. Assay used: immunoSEQ multiplex PCR; TCRdb lists only in-frame clones, some missing. The sample has 20,000 to 25,000 clones; 35% to 55% are singletons. Sequencing used tumor tissue, obtained after nivolumab (anti-PD-1) treatment. All receptors derive from a person aged 35-79 years with oral cavity squamous cell carcinoma. CDR3s include the opening cysteine and the closing phenylalanine or tryptophan. Each record gives: J gene, V gene, clone size, D gene, CDR3 protein, CDR3 DNA. The D gene is left open where the match is weak. Size tells how often a clone was seen (once, few, many) or the class of an expanded clone, and some rows leave it out.

>TRBJ2-5|TRBV6-4|-|-
CASSLGFEETQYF
TGTGCCAGCAGTCTGGGGTTCGAAGAGACCCAGTACTTC
>TRBJ1-4|TRBV6-1|few|TRBD1
CASRRQGFEEKLFF
TGTGCCAGCAGGAGACAGGGTTTTGAGGAAAAACTGTTTTTT
>TRBJ1-3|TRBV9|-|-
CASSSPGNTIYF
TGTGCCAGCAGCAGCCCCGGAAACACCATATATTTT
>TRBJ2-3|TRBV19|-|-
CASSIQGIWTDTQYF
TGTGCCAGTAGTATTCAGGGGATTTGGACAGATACGCAGTATTTT
>TRBJ2-7|TRBV10-3|-|TRBD1
CAISRVPTGAEQYF
TGTGCCATCAGTAGAGTCCCGACAGGGGCCGAGCAGTACTTC
>TRBJ2-7|TRBV4-1|many|TRBD2
CASSQDALALGYEQYF
TGCGCCAGCAGCCAAGATGCACTAGCGCTGGGGTACGAGCAGTACTTC
>TRBJ1-6|TRBV6-6|-|-
CASRMWDKDSPLHF
TGTGCCAGCAGGATGTGGGACAAAGATTCACCCCTCCACTTT
>TRBJ2-2|TRBV4-3|few|TRBD1
CASSQDTPRQGAAGELFF
TGCGCCAGCAGCCAAGATACCCCGCGACAGGGGGCTGCCGGGGAGCTGTTTTTT
>TRBJ2-3|TRBV7-2|-|TRBD2
CASSSSPGTIDTQYF
TGTGCCAGCAGCTCGTCCCCGGGGACTATCGATACGCAGTATTTT
>TRBJ2-1|TRBV12-5|few|TRBD2
CASGKTGLAGGSYNEQFF
TGTGCTAGTGGGAAAACTGGACTAGCGGGGGGCTCCTACAATGAGCAGTTCTTC
>TRBJ2-7|TRBV10-3|few|TRBD2
CATRGSGGSEETYEQYF
TGTGCCACCCGGGGTAGCGGGGGGTCTGAAGAAACCTACGAGCAGTACTTC
>TRBJ2-7|TRBV4-3|once|-
CASSQLSGAYEQYF
TGCGCCAGCAGCCAACTGTCAGGGGCCTACGAGCAGTACTTC
>TRBJ2-2|TRBV5-1|-|-
CASSVANTGELFF
TGCGCCAGCAGCGTAGCCAACACCGGGGAGCTGTTTTTT
>TRBJ2-3|TRBV5-5|once|-
CASSPQGGTDTQYF
TGTGCCAGCAGCCCCCAGGGTGGGACAGATACGCAGTATTTT
>TRBJ1-1|TRBV7-2|-|-
CASRLEGGRNPEAFF
TGTGCCAGCAGACTAGAGGGCGGCCGGAACCCTGAAGCTTTCTTT
>TRBJ1-1|TRBV18|-|-
CASSPGERTEAFF
TGTGCCAGCTCACCAGGGGAGCGCACTGAAGCTTTCTTT
>TRBJ2-7|TRBV2|-|TRBD1
CASSLRQGASLGEQYF
TGTGCCAGCAGTCTTCGACAGGGGGCCTCCCTGGGGGAGCAGTACTTC
>TRBJ1-5|TRBV6-5|many|-
CASSITATQDQPQHF
TGTGCCAGCAGTATTACTGCCACACAGGATCAGCCCCAGCATTTT
>TRBJ2-3|TRBV20-1|few|-
CSAQRYTQYF
TGCAGTGCCCAAAGGTATACGCAGTATTTT
>TRBJ2-1|TRBV2|few|TRBD2
CASSGGSGGAWYNEQFF
TGTGCCAGCAGTGGTGGTAGCGGGGGGGCCTGGTACAATGAGCAGTTCTTC